This T cell receptor (beta chain) was sequenced during a study of T-cell memory formation after mild COVID-19. Findings of the study overall: Contracting clones localized mainly to CM and EM when CD4+ and mainly to EMRA when CD8+. Unconfirmed was the SARS-CoV-2 specificity of second-wave clones that peaked on day 37.

TCRdb re-derived calls from the 5' RACE reads in MiXCR, one entry per CDR3 protein. The sample consists of some 210,000 distinct CDR3 sequences, approximately 20% of them appearing once. Germline-derived CDR1 and CDR2 are SGHRS and YFSETQ. Between the trimmed V and J ends, which lost 5 bases and 0 bases, there was a span of 11 bases. The CDR3 spans 14 residues. This clonotype was picked up a small number of times. What it binds is not known. The receptor's source is an adult woman who had mild COVID-19 (a few samples of this study predate the infection). Cell type and time point are not known. The chain links TRBV5-1 to TRBJ1-1, with TRBD1 as a possible D gene (6 bases). Sequencing used PBMCs or a T cell subset sorted from them (not recorded which). This chain's CDR3 is CASSIQGMNTEAFF. The DNA for the CDR3 is TGCGCCAGCAGTATACAGGGAATGAACACTGAAGCTTTCTTT.